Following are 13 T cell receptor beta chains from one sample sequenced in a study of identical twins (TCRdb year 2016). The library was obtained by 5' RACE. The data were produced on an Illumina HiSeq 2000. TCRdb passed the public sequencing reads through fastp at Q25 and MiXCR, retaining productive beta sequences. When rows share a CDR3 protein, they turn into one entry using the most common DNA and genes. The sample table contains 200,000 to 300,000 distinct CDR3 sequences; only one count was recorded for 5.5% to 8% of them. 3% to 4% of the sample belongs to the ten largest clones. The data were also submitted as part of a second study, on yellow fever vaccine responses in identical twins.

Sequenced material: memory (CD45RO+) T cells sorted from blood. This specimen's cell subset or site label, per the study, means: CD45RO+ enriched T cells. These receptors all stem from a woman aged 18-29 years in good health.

CDR3 region: CSATGTSGNNEQFF. The CDR3 DNA sequence: TGCAGTGCTACCGGGACTAGCGGGAACAATGAGCAGTTCTTC. This chain links TRBV20-1 with TRBJ2-1, with TRBD2 matching 13 bases. The V gene end was trimmed by 4 bases and the J gene end by 5 bases; junction bases not matched to a gene: 2. The CDR3 is made up of 14 amino acids. Per the germline V gene, CDR1 is DFQATT and CDR2 is SNEGSKA (reference sequence).

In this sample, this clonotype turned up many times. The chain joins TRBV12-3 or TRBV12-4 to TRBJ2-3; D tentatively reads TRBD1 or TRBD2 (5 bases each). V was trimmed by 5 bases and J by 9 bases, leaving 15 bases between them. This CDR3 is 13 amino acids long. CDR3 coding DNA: TGTGCCAGCAGTCCTGGGACCGCCGGGACGCAGTATTTT. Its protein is CASSPGTAGTQYF.

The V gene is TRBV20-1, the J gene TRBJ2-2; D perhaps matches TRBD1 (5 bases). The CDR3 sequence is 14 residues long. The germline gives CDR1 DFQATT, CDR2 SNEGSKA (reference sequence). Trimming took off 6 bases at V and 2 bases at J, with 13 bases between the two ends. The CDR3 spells CSARQNLNTGELFF. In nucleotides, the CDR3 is TGCAGTGCCCGACAGAACCTTAACACCGGGGAGCTGTTTTTT.

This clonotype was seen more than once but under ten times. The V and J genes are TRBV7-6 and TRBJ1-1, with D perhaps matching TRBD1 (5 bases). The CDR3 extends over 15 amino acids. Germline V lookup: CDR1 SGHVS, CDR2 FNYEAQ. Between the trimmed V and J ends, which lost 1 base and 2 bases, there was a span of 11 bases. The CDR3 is CASSLVPGENTEAFF. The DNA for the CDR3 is TGTGCCAGCAGCTTAGTCCCGGGGGAAAACACTGAAGCTTTCTTT.

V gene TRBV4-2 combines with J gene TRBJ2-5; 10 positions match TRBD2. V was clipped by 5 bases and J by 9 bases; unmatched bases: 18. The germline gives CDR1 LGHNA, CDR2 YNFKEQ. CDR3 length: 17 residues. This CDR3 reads CASSFGSGGPPQVAQYF. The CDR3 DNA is TGTGCCAGCAGCTTCGGTAGCGGGGGGCCCCCCCAAGTCGCCCAGTACTTC.

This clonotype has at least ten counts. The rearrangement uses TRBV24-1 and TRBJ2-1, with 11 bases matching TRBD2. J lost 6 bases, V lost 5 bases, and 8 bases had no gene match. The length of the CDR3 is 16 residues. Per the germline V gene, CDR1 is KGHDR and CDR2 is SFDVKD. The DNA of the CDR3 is TGTGCCACCAGTGCCGCCGGGACTAGCGGATTCAATGAGCAGTTCTTC. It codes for CATSAAGTSGFNEQFF.

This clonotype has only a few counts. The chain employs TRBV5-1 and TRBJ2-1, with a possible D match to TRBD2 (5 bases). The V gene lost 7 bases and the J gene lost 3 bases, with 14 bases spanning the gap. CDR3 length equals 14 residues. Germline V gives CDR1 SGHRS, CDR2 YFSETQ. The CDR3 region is CASAPSAGYNEQFF. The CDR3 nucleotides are TGCGCCAGCGCCCCCTCGGCGGGCTACAATGAGCAGTTCTTC.

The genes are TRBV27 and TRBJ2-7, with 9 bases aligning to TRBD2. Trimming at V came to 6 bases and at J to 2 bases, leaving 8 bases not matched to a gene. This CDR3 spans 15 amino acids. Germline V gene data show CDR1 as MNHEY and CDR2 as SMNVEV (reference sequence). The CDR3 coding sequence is TGTGCCAGCAGACCGAGACTAGCGGTGGCCTACGAGCAGTACTTC. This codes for CASRPRLAVAYEQYF.

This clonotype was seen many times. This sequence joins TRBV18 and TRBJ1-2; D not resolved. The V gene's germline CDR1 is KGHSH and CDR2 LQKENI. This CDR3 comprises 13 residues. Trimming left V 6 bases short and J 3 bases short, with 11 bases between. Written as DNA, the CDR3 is TGTGCCAGCTCCCCGGCGGGAGACTATGGCTACACCTTC. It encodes CASSPAGDYGYTF.

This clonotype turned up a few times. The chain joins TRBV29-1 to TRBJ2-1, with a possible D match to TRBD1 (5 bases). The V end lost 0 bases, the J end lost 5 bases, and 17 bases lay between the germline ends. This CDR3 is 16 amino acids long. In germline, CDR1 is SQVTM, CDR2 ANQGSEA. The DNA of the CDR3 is TGCAGCGTTGAAGATACCCCCACAGGTAGCAACAATGAGCAGTTCTTC. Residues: CSVEDTPTGSNNEQFF.

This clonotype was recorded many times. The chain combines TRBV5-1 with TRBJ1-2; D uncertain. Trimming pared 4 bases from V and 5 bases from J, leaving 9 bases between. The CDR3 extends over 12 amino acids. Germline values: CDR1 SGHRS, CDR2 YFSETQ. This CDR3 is CASSVDGYGYTF. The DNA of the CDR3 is TGCGCCAGCAGCGTGGACGGTTATGGCTACACCTTC.

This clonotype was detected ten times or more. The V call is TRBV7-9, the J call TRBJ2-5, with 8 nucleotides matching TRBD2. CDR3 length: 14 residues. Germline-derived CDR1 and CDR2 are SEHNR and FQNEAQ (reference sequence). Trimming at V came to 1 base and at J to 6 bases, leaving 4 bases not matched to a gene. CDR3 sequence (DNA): TGTGCCAGCAGCTTAGGAAGCGGGAGTCAGACCCAGTACTTC. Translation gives CASSLGSGSQTQYF.

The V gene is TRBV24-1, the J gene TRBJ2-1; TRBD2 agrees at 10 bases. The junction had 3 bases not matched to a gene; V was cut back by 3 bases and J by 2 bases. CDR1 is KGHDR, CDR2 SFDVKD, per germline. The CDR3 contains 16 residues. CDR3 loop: CATSDASGGTYNEQFF. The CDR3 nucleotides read TGTGCCACCAGTGATGCTAGCGGGGGAACCTACAATGAGCAGTTCTTC.